One T cell receptor beta chain is described in this entry. Its cognate antigen is unknown. A read error may explain this, as a much larger clone is one base away. The data derive from a study of T cells in Graves' hyperthyroidism and ophthalmopathy. The investigators amplified TCR beta CDR3 regions from RNA transcripts. HTBI primers were the set used in a first-round RT-PCR of the TCR CDR3. Each CDR3 protein gets one entry after TCRdb re-called the multiplex PCR reads with MiXCR. The table has about 380,000 distinct CDR3 sequences, roughly 20% seen once. The CDR3 has 13 residues. The germline gives CDR1 LGHNA, CDR2 YSLEER. The V end was cut by 0 bases, the J end by 5 bases, with 7 bases between. Study results and caveats: By a 13 V-J model, ophthalmopathy was set apart from stable hyperthyroidism. Clonotypes that were expanded in thyroid above 0.001 mostly appeared in blood too.

PBMCs came from over 8.5 ml fresh peripheral blood. The clonotype was recovered from a man aged 18 to 29 with Graves' ophthalmopathy. Sequenced input: blood. V gene TRBV4-3 combines with J gene TRBJ1-1; D remains ambiguous. In DNA form, the CDR3 reads TGCGCCAGCAGCCAAGATTATGAGACTGAAGCTTTCTTT. This encodes CASSQDYETEAFF.